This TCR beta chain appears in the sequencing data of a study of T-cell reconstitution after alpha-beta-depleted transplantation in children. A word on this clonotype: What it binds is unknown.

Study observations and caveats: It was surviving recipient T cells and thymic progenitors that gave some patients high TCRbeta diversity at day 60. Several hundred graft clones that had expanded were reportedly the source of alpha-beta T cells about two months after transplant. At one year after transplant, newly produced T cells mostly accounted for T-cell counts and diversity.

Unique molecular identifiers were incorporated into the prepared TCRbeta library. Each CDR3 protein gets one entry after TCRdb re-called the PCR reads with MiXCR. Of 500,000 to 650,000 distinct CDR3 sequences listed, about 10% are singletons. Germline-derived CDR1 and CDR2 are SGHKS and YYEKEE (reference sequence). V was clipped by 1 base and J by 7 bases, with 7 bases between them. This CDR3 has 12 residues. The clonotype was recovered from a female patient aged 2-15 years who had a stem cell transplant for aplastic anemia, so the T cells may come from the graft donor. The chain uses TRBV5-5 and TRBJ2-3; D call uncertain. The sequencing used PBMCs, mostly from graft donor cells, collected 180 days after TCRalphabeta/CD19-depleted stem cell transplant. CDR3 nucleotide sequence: TGTGCCAGCAGCTTGAACAGTCATACGCAGTATTTT. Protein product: CASSLNSHTQYF.